Following are 32 T cell receptor beta chains from one sample sequenced in a study of cytomegalovirus exposure and HLA in healthy donors. Both 60 Vbeta primers and 13 Jbeta primers went into the PCR. Data came from immunoSEQ multiplex PCR; TCRdb stores just in-frame clones and leaves some out. The repertoire includes 180,000 or so clones, less than 80% of them detected once, and around 1.6% sits in the top ten. The sample consisted of PBMCs. These receptors all come from a man younger than 30 in good health and CMV-seronegative.

The chain has TRBV28 and TRBJ1-2; the match to TRBD1 covers 10 bases. CDR1 is MDHEN, CDR2 SYDVKM, per germline. V lost 4 bases to trimming and J lost 5 bases; unmatched junction nucleotides: 10. CDR3 size: 16 residues. CDR3 region: CASSSWTGGGIYGYTF. CDR3 nucleotides: TGTGCCAGCAGTTCCTGGACAGGGGGAGGTATATATGGCTACACCTTC.

The J gene is TRBJ1-5, the V gene TRBV10-1, with 7 bases fitting TRBD1. Looked up from germline, CDR1 is WNHNN and CDR2 is SYGVQD (reference sequence). J gave up 2 bases and V 10 bases, and 11 bases lay outside the gene matches. The CDR3 runs to 15 residues. The DNA for the CDR3 is TGCGCCATCCTATTTTTGACAGGGCGCAATCAGCCCCAGCATTTT. Translated: CAILFLTGRNQPQHF.

The chain employs TRBV6-6 and TRBJ2-4; maybe TRBD1 (5 bases). V lost 7 bases and J lost 0, with 7 bases in between. The germline CDR1 and CDR2 sequences are MNHNY and SVGAGI (reference sequence). The CDR3 has 13 amino acids. The CDR3 sequence is CASIQGAKNIQYF. The CDR3 region has the DNA TGTGCCAGCATCCAGGGAGCCAAAAACATTCAGTACTTC.

The chain couples TRBV6-6 to TRBJ2-7, with 7 bases lining up with TRBD2. With 10 bases clipped from V and 4 bases from J, the junction kept 7 bases outside the gene matches. This CDR3 region has 12 residues. Germline V gene sequence: CDR1 MNHNY, CDR2 SVGAGI (reference sequence). Written as DNA, the CDR3 is TGTGCCACTCGGGGAGGGCGGTACGAGCAGTACTTC. Its translation is CATRGGRYEQYF.

The chain joins TRBV27 to TRBJ2-7; D gene uncertain. The V end was cut by 2 bases, the J end by 3 bases, with 11 bases between. The germline V gene encodes CDR1 MNHEY and CDR2 SMNVEV (reference sequence). The CDR3 loop spans 14 amino acids. The CDR3 sequence is CASSLERPLYEQYF. CDR3 coding DNA: TGTGCCAGCAGTTTAGAGCGCCCTCTCTACGAGCAGTACTTC.

This clone was counted only a few times. The chain employs TRBV6-4 and TRBJ2-1, with 12 bases fitting TRBD2. The CDR3 length is 15 residues. The V and J ends lost 3 bases and 4 bases, in that order; junction bases with no gene match: 1. Germline V gene data show CDR1 as MRHNA and CDR2 as SNTAGT. DNA for the CDR3: TGTGCCAGCAGTGATCTAGCGGGGGGGTACAATGAGCAGTTCTTC. Protein sequence: CASSDLAGGYNEQFF.

The chain combines TRBV4-1 with TRBJ2-5, with 9 positions matching TRBD1. The end of the DNA aligns better with TRBJ2-7, so the J call may be wrong. Germline CDR1 and CDR2: MGHRA and YSYEKL. This CDR3 is 17 amino acids long. As DNA, the CDR3 is TGCGCCAGCAGCCTCACCGGACACAGGGGGCTGGTTGACGAGCAGTACTTC. Amino acids: CASSLTGHRGLVDEQYF.

V gene TRBV7-3 combines with J gene TRBJ2-1; 11 bases are shared with TRBD2. V lost 5 bases, J lost 7 bases, and 7 bases stayed unmatched. Germline CDR1 and CDR2: SGHTA and FQGTGA. This CDR3 contains 15 residues. CDR3 DNA sequence: TGTGCCAGCAGCACCTTAGCGGGGGGGTTGAATGAGCAGTTCTTC. Protein: CASSTLAGGLNEQFF.

The rearrangement links TRBV7-3 to TRBJ2-2; D gene ambiguous. Germline assignment: CDR1 SGHTA and CDR2 FQGTGA. Trimming took 4 bases from V and 1 from J, leaving 4 bases between them. This CDR3 region has 13 residues. CDR3 in DNA: TGTGCCAGCAGCTCAAAGAACACCGGGGAGCTGTTTTTT. Residues: CASSSKNTGELFF.

In its sample, this clone was seen a few times. V gene TRBV15 combines with J gene TRBJ2-7, with D possibly being TRBD1 (5 bases). The CDR3 is 14 amino acids. V was pared by 1 base and J by 7 bases, with 14 bases between. Germline V gene lookup returns CDR1 LNHNV and CDR2 YYDKDF (reference sequence). The CDR3 DNA sequence: TGTGCCACCAGCAGAGTGAGGCAGGGATCGGAGCAGTACTTC. It yields the protein CATSRVRQGSEQYF.

The chain joins TRBV28 to TRBJ2-7; D is possibly TRBD1 (6 bases). The CDR3 is 14 residues long. Germline CDR1 MDHEN, CDR2 SYDVKM. V dropped 9 bases and J dropped 0 bases, with 15 bases sitting between them. The DNA of the CDR3 is TGTGCCAGTATGGGGACAACGAGCTCCTACGAGCAGTACTTC. The encoded protein is CASMGTTSSYEQYF.

This clone was detected a few times. This chain links TRBV11-2 with TRBJ2-5, with TRBD1 matching 8 bases. CDR3 length: 15 amino acids. Germline values: CDR1 SGHAT, CDR2 FQNNGV. V gave up 5 bases and J gave up 5 bases; unmatched junction bases: 10. Written as DNA, the CDR3 is TGTGCCAGCAGCCTTGGGACAGGTCAGGGGGAGACCCAGTACTTC. The encoded protein is CASSLGTGQGETQYF.

The chain recombines TRBV11-2 with TRBJ1-6; tentatively, D is TRBD1 (5 bases). V was cut by 3 bases and J by 9 bases, with 15 bases left in between. The germline gives CDR1 SGHAT, CDR2 FQNNGV. This CDR3 contains 15 residues. CDR3 residues: CASSLIGEGSSPLHF. In DNA, the CDR3 is TGTGCCAGCAGCTTGATAGGGGAAGGTAGTTCACCCCTCCACTTT.

This CDR3 reads CASSSGGAGGYEQYF. The CDR3 nucleotides read TGCGCCAGCAGCTCCGGAGGAGCGGGAGGGTACGAGCAGTACTTC. The rearrangement links TRBV5-1 to TRBJ2-7, with 10 bases matching TRBD2. Germline V gene data show CDR1 as SGHRS and CDR2 as YFSETQ. CDR3 length equals 15 residues. Trimming took 3 bases from V and 4 from J; bases not matched to a gene: 7.

This clone was seen a single time. J is TRBJ2-7 and V is TRBV10-1; 12 positions match TRBD2. The CDR3 consists of 13 residues. The ends lost 2 bases at V and 9 bases at J; junction bases unmatched: 2. Per germline, CDR1 WNHNN and CDR2 SYGVQD (reference sequence). In nucleotides, the CDR3 is TGCGCCAGCAGTGAGAGGACTAGCGGGGTGCAGTACTTC. It yields the protein CASSERTSGVQYF.

V usage is TRBV6-5 and J usage is TRBJ2-3, with D possibly TRBD2 on 7 matching bases. Trimming removed 2 bases at V and 5 bases at J, with 14 bases between. CDR1 is MNHEY and CDR2 is SVGAGI in the germline V gene. The CDR3 length is 15 residues. The CDR3 DNA reads as TGTGCCAGCAGTTACGTCCGGGGGGCGGGAGATACGCAGTATTTT. Protein: CASSYVRGAGDTQYF.

The rearrangement uses TRBV7-2 and TRBJ2-5; perhaps TRBD2 as D (7 bases). The V gene lost 2 bases and the J gene lost 4 bases, with 14 bases spanning the gap. The CDR3 has 15 amino acids. CDR1 and CDR2 from the germline V gene are SGHTA and FQGNSA. CDR3 residues: CASSLSGGRGETQYF. CDR3 in DNA: TGTGCCAGCAGCTTATCCGGGGGGCGGGGAGAGACCCAGTACTTC.

The table lists this clone with a few counts. The chain links TRBV5-1 to TRBJ2-7; D may be TRBD2 (6 bases). The germline V gene has CDR1 SGHRS and CDR2 YFSETQ. With 0 bases removed from V and 3 bases from J, the gap between germline ends came to 7 bases. CDR3 length equals 13 residues. CDR3 DNA sequence: TGCGCCAGCAGCTTGGGGGAGGACTACGAGCAGTACTTC. Translating it yields CASSLGEDYEQYF.

This rearrangement joins TRBV28 to TRBJ1-2, with no clear D. Per germline, CDR1 MDHEN and CDR2 SYDVKM. Trimming shortened V by 11 bases and J by 0 bases, and 10 bases separated the two germline ends. This CDR3 is 12 amino acids long. The CDR3 protein is CASARANYGYTF. CDR3 DNA: TGTGCCTCAGCGAGGGCTAACTATGGCTACACCTTC.

The rearrangement joins TRBV7-9 to TRBJ2-3, with TRBD2 matching over 8 bases. Trimming took 5 bases from V and 7 from J; bases not matched to a gene: 20. CDR1 and CDR2 from the germline V gene are SEHNR and FQNEAQ (reference sequence). The CDR3 runs to 18 residues. The CDR3 sequence is CASSHARLRTGGPYTQYF. The DNA of the CDR3 is TGTGCCAGCAGCCACGCACGACTGCGCACGGGGGGGCCATATACGCAGTATTTT.

The chain couples TRBV6-5 to TRBJ2-5; 11 bases agree with TRBD2. V was pared by 6 bases and J by 2 bases, with 5 bases of the junction left unmatched. The CDR3 runs 15 residues. The V gene's germline CDR1 is MNHEY and CDR2 SVGAGI. The CDR3, as DNA: TGTGCCAGCAGGCCTAGCGGGGGGCCACAAGAGACCCAGTACTTC. Translation: CASRPSGGPQETQYF.

The genes are TRBV5-6 and TRBJ2-7; D might be TRBD1 (6 bases). Per germline, CDR1 SGHDT and CDR2 YYEEEE. V was trimmed by 4 bases and J by 5 bases, leaving 19 bases between them. The CDR3 contains 15 residues. CDR3 sequence (DNA): TGTGCCAGCAGCCCTGGGGGCGGCCCCGGCGACGAGCAGTACTTC. The encoded protein is CASSPGGGPGDEQYF.

To note about this clone: One end of the junction does not line up with germline, which may come from a read error. The rearrangement uses TRBV20-1 and TRBJ2-5, with D tentatively TRBD1 (6 bases). The length of the CDR3 is 11 residues. Germline values: CDR1 DFQATT, CDR2 SNEGSKA (reference sequence). This CDR3 reads CSVFSRDKLDF. The CDR3 DNA reads as TGCAGTGTTTTTTCCCGGGACAAGTTGGACTTC.

In nucleotides, the CDR3 is TGTGCCAGCAGCCCAGATCGCAATCAGCCCCAGCATTTT. It specifies CASSPDRNQPQHF. The chain is built from TRBV5-4 and TRBJ1-5; D is unclear. CDR1 is SGHNT and CDR2 is YYREEE in the germline V gene (reference sequence). V was pared by 4 bases and J by 2 bases, with 7 bases between. CDR3 length: 13 residues.

This chain connects TRBV2 to TRBJ2-4, with 11 nucleotides matching TRBD1. The CDR3 spans 13 residues. Looked up from germline, CDR1 is SNHLY and CDR2 is FYNNEI. Trimming cost V 8 bases and J 8 bases; bases outside gene matches: 5. The CDR3 region has the DNA TGTGCCAGCGGTGGACAGGGGGCGGACATTCAGTACTTC. Its translation is CASGGQGADIQYF.

V gene TRBV7-9 combines with J gene TRBJ1-6; 8 bases line up with TRBD1. The CDR3 is 15 amino acids. V was clipped by 1 base and J by 10 bases; unmatched bases: 6. Germline loops: CDR1 SEHNR, CDR2 FQNEAQ (reference sequence). DNA for the CDR3: TGTGCCAGCAGCTTAGGGGACAGGCCCACCTCACCCCTCCACTTT. This codes for CASSLGDRPTSPLHF.

This sequence joins TRBV30 and TRBJ1-1; a possible D gene is TRBD1 (5 bases). V lost 4 bases, J lost 4 bases, and 10 bases lay in between. The CDR3 is made up of 12 amino acids. CDR1 GTSNPN and CDR2 SVGIG come from the germline V gene (reference sequence). DNA of the CDR3: TGTGCCTGGATTAGGGGTAGCACTGAAGCTTTCTTT. Protein: CAWIRGSTEAFF. The full variable domain, with the rest looked up from reference TRBV30 and TRBJ1-1, is SQTIHQWPATLVQPVGSPLSLECTVEGTSNPNLYWYRQAAGRGLQLLFYSVGIGQISSEVPQNLSASRPQDRQFILSSKKLLLSDSGFYLCAWIRGSTEAFFGQGTRLTVV.

This chain links TRBV6-6 with TRBJ2-7, with D unresolved. V gave up 2 bases and J gave up 2 bases, with 7 bases separating them. This CDR3 region has 13 residues. The germline V gene has CDR1 MNHNY and CDR2 SVGAGI (reference sequence). This CDR3 is CASSYKLTYEQYF. DNA for the CDR3: TGTGCCAGCAGTTACAAGCTAACCTACGAGCAGTACTTC.

The V and J genes are TRBV5-6 and TRBJ2-3; 7 nucleotides line up with TRBD2. The germline CDR1 and CDR2 sequences are SGHDT and YYEEEE. The trim removed 4 bases at V and 2 bases at J, leaving 13 bases unmatched. The CDR3 runs 17 residues. CDR3: CASSPWFPGGATDTQYF. CDR3 DNA sequence: TGTGCCAGCAGCCCATGGTTCCCGGGGGGAGCCACAGATACGCAGTATTTT.

The V call is TRBV9, the J call TRBJ2-5, with 9 bases aligning to TRBD2. This CDR3 contains 16 residues. Germline V gene lookup returns CDR1 SGDLS and CDR2 YYNGEE. V gave up 0 bases and J gave up 2 bases; unmatched junction bases: 5. The CDR3 sequence is CASSVGASGIQETQYF. In DNA form, the CDR3 reads TGTGCCAGCAGCGTAGGGGCTAGCGGGATTCAAGAGACCCAGTACTTC.

The chain is built from TRBV5-6 and TRBJ2-7, with 10 nucleotides matching TRBD2. V was clipped by 6 bases and J by 1 base; unmatched bases: 7. Germline V CDR1 and CDR2: SGHDT, YYEEEE. The CDR3 extends over 15 amino acids. CDR3 sequence (DNA): TGTGCCAGCATCCTAGCGGGGGCGGCTTCCTACGAGCAGTACTTC. This encodes CASILAGAASYEQYF.

The gene calls are TRBV7-2 and TRBJ1-1; 7 nucleotides match TRBD1. The germline V gene encodes CDR1 SGHTA and CDR2 FQGNSA. Trimming removed 1 base from V and 1 base from J; junction bases left unmatched: 3. The CDR3 runs to 15 residues. CDR3 nucleotides: TGTGCCAGCAGCTTAGTGGCAGGGGGGAACACTGAAGCTTTCTTT. Amino acid sequence: CASSLVAGGNTEAFF.